This T cell receptor (beta chain) was profiled in a study of T-cell reconstitution after alpha-beta-depleted transplantation in children. The germline CDR1 and CDR2 sequences are MNHNS and SASEGT. The CDR3 sequence is 15 residues long. Trimming removed 5 bases at V and 2 bases at J, with 15 bases between. Unique molecular identifiers were incorporated during preparation of the TCRbeta library. A single record per CDR3 protein comes from TCRdb applying MiXCR to the PCR reads. Of roughly 790,000 distinct CDR3 sequences listed, roughly 15% are singletons. Study-wide points: Some patients' high day-60 TCRbeta diversity was traced to surviving recipient T cells and thymic progenitors. Reportedly, roughly two months post-transplant, alpha-beta T cells arose from several hundred expanded graft clones. T-cell counts and diversity at one year post-transplant came mainly from newly produced T cells.

With respect to this clonotype: The antigen remains undetermined.

The V call is TRBV6-1, the J call TRBJ1-2; D uncertain. The sequenced sample was PBMCs, mostly from graft donor cells, obtained 360 days after TCRalphabeta/CD19-depleted stem cell transplant. The receptor was isolated from a male patient younger than 18 who had a stem cell transplant for acute lymphoblastic leukemia, so the T cells may come from the graft donor. In DNA form, the CDR3 reads TGTGCCAGCAGTCCCCTCCCCCGGGGAAACTATGGCTACACCTTC. It codes for CASSPLPRGNYGYTF.